A selection of T cell receptor beta chains follows, all from one sample in a study of cytomegalovirus exposure and HLA in healthy donors. The table came from immunoSEQ multiplex PCR; TCRdb's copy has only in-frame clones and leaves some out. The sample carries over 200,000 clones, almost 90% recorded once. The sequenced material came from PBMCs. The receptors here all came from a young woman in good health and CMV-seronegative. CDR3s include the opening cysteine and the closing phenylalanine or tryptophan. Fields, in order: J gene, D gene, clone size, V gene, CDR3 DNA, CDR3 protein. The D gene is left open where the match is weak. A row's size may be missing; if present it is once, few, many or a size class.

j_call: TRBJ2-1; d_call: TRBD1; clone_size: .; v_call: TRBV4-1; cdr3_nt: TGCGCCAGCAGCCACCTGACAGGGGACAATGAGCAGTTCTTC; cdr3_aa: CASSHLTGDNEQFF
j_call: TRBJ1-3; d_call: .; clone_size: .; v_call: TRBV2; cdr3_nt: TGTGCCAGCAGCTTCTCTGGAAACACCATATATTTT; cdr3_aa: CASSFSGNTIYF
j_call: TRBJ1-1; d_call: TRBD1; clone_size: .; v_call: TRBV6-1; cdr3_nt: TGTGCCAGCAGCGGAACAGGGGTGACTGAAGCTTTCTTT; cdr3_aa: CASSGTGVTEAFF
j_call: TRBJ2-7; d_call: .; clone_size: .; v_call: TRBV28; cdr3_nt: TGTGCCAGCAGTTTATACGGCGGGACGGACTACGAGCAGTACTTC; cdr3_aa: CASSLYGGTDYEQYF
j_call: TRBJ2-3; d_call: TRBD1; clone_size: many; v_call: TRBV6-1; cdr3_nt: TGTGCCAGCAGTGAAGCCGCACCGGGACAGGGCCGCGATACGCAGTATTTT; cdr3_aa: CASSEAAPGQGRDTQYF
j_call: TRBJ1-1; d_call: TRBD1; clone_size: .; v_call: TRBV13; cdr3_nt: TGTGCCAGCAGCCATCTTCAGGGGGCTTCCACTGAAGCTTTCTTT; cdr3_aa: CASSHLQGASTEAFF
j_call: TRBJ2-1; d_call: TRBD1; clone_size: once; v_call: TRBV6-5; cdr3_nt: TGTGCCAGCAGTTACTATTCCGGCAGGGGGCATGAGCAGTTCTTC; cdr3_aa: CASSYYSGRGHEQFF
j_call: TRBJ1-1; d_call: .; clone_size: once; v_call: TRBV27; cdr3_nt: TGTGCCAGCAGTTTATCGGGGGCAGGGAACACTGAAGCTTTCTTT; cdr3_aa: CASSLSGAGNTEAFF
j_call: TRBJ1-4; d_call: .; clone_size: .; v_call: TRBV27; cdr3_nt: TGTGCCAGCAGTCTGGACAGCTATAATGAAAAACTGTTTTTT; cdr3_aa: CASSLDSYNEKLFF
j_call: TRBJ1-5; d_call: .; clone_size: .; v_call: TRBV7-8; cdr3_nt: TGTGCCAGCAGCTTATCTGCGGGGCAGCCCCAGCATTTT; cdr3_aa: CASSLSAGQPQHF
j_call: TRBJ2-1; d_call: TRBD2; clone_size: .; v_call: TRBV5-5; cdr3_nt: TGTGCCAGCAGCCTGAGCGGGAGGGGGTTTTATGAGCAGTTCTTC; cdr3_aa: CASSLSGRGFYEQFF
j_call: TRBJ2-7; d_call: .; clone_size: .; v_call: TRBV7-6; cdr3_nt: TGTGCCAGCAGCTTAGGAGGGAGGGGGTACGAGCAGTACTTC; cdr3_aa: CASSLGGRGYEQYF
j_call: TRBJ1-1; d_call: TRBD1; clone_size: .; v_call: TRBV7-9; cdr3_nt: TGTGCCAGCAGCGACACAGGGGGCACTGAAGCTTTCTTT; cdr3_aa: CASSDTGGTEAFF
j_call: TRBJ2-3; d_call: .; clone_size: .; v_call: TRBV29-1; cdr3_nt: TGCAGCGTTAGAGCGGGCGGTGATACGCAGTATTTT; cdr3_aa: CSVRAGGDTQYF
j_call: TRBJ1-1; d_call: .; clone_size: .; v_call: TRBV5-1; cdr3_nt: TGCGCCAGCAGCTTAGGGGGGGGCGTCACTGAAGCTTTCTTT; cdr3_aa: CASSLGGGVTEAFF
j_call: TRBJ1-2; d_call: TRBD1; clone_size: once; v_call: TRBV10-3; cdr3_nt: TGTGCCATCAGTGTCGACAGGGTGTTTGTAGACACCTTC; cdr3_aa: CAISVDRVFVDTF
j_call: TRBJ2-7; d_call: .; clone_size: .; v_call: TRBV19; cdr3_nt: TGTGCCAGTAGTGGGCCCCCTTTGTACGAGCAGTACTTC; cdr3_aa: CASSGPPLYEQYF
j_call: TRBJ2-5; d_call: TRBD1; clone_size: .; v_call: TRBV2; cdr3_nt: TGTGCCAGCAGGGCACCCGGGCTCCCAGGGGGCTTCTCGTACCAAGAGACCCAGTACTTC; cdr3_aa: CASRAPGLPGGFSYQETQYF
j_call: TRBJ2-5; d_call: .; clone_size: .; v_call: TRBV14; cdr3_nt: TGTGCCAGCAGCCAAGATTCGCGTGAGACCCAGTACTTC; cdr3_aa: CASSQDSRETQYF
j_call: TRBJ1-5; d_call: .; clone_size: few; v_call: TRBV19; cdr3_nt: TGTGCCAGCACAGGGTTGAGCAATCAGCCCCAGCATTTT; cdr3_aa: CASTGLSNQPQHF
j_call: TRBJ2-1; d_call: TRBD2; clone_size: .; v_call: TRBV10-3; cdr3_nt: TGTGCCATCAGTGAGCGGAGCGGGAGGGCTCTCCTCTCCTACAATGAGCAGTTCTTC; cdr3_aa: CAISERSGRALLSYNEQFF
j_call: TRBJ2-7; d_call: TRBD2; clone_size: once; v_call: TRBV7-9; cdr3_nt: TGTGCCAGCAGCCCCGGGACTAGCGGGAGGGCGGGCAGAAACGAGCAGTACTTC; cdr3_aa: CASSPGTSGRAGRNEQYF
j_call: TRBJ2-7; d_call: TRBD1; clone_size: .; v_call: TRBV6-1; cdr3_nt: TGTGCCAGCAGTGAGACAGGGGGCTCCTACGAGCAGTACTTC; cdr3_aa: CASSETGGSYEQYF
j_call: TRBJ1-1; d_call: TRBD1; clone_size: .; v_call: TRBV28; cdr3_nt: TGTGCCAGCACCGATACAGGGGGACCCCTCACTGAAGCTTTCTTT; cdr3_aa: CASTDTGGPLTEAFF
j_call: TRBJ2-7; d_call: TRBD2; clone_size: .; v_call: TRBV5-1; cdr3_nt: TGCGCCAGCAGTTCGCTAGCGGGAGGGCTGGCCGAGCAGTACTTC; cdr3_aa: CASSSLAGGLAEQYF
j_call: TRBJ2-3; d_call: .; clone_size: .; v_call: TRBV6-1; cdr3_nt: TGTGCCAGCAGTGTCCAAACGGGAGGGACAGACACAGATACGCAGTATTTT; cdr3_aa: CASSVQTGGTDTDTQYF
j_call: TRBJ2-7; d_call: .; clone_size: .; v_call: TRBV19; cdr3_nt: TGTGCCAGTAGTCCCGAGTCGGGGGGCGCGCAGTACTTC; cdr3_aa: CASSPESGGAQYF
j_call: TRBJ2-3; d_call: TRBD2; clone_size: .; v_call: TRBV6-1; cdr3_nt: TGTGCCAGCTGTGCCTTAGGGGCTAGCGGGAGAAGGTATTTT; cdr3_aa: CASCALGASGRRYF
j_call: TRBJ1-1; d_call: .; clone_size: .; v_call: TRBV28; cdr3_nt: TGTGCCAGCAGAGAAGGGGTAAAGGGAGCTTTCTTT; cdr3_aa: CASREGVKGAFF